Presented here are 26 T cell receptor beta chains from one specimen sequenced in a study of memory CD4+ T cells and cytomegalovirus serostatus. The sort gate was single viable CD3+CD4+CD8-CD45RO+ cells for memory CD4+ T cells. Sequenced by immunoSEQ multiplex PCR; TCRdb stores in-frame clones only, minus some. The data show nearly 60,000 clones, 81% seen once. The sample comprised memory CD4+ T cells from blood. Receptor source: an adult in good health and CMV-seronegative.

The count of this clone is one. This chain connects TRBV6-5 to TRBJ1-2; 9 positions agree with TRBD1. The germline V gene has CDR1 MNHEY and CDR2 SVGAGI. The CDR3 length is 14 residues. Trimming took 3 bases from V and 8 from J; bases not matched to a gene: 7. The CDR3 bases are TGTGCCAGCAGTTATGGGACAGGGTATGGAGGCTACACCTTC. It translates to CASSYGTGYGGYTF.

V and J are TRBV7-6 and TRBJ2-1, with 8 bases matching TRBD2. The CDR3 runs to 17 residues. V shed 1 base and J 4 bases; nucleotides not matched to a gene: 9. Looked up from germline, CDR1 is SGHVS and CDR2 is FNYEAQ. CDR3 nucleotides: TGTGCCAGCAGCTTAGGAGGCGGTAGCGGGATTTACAATGAGCAGTTCTTC. Protein sequence: CASSLGGGSGIYNEQFF.

The chain joins TRBV15 to TRBJ2-1, with 10 bases matching TRBD2. The germline V gene has CDR1 LNHNV and CDR2 YYDKDF (reference sequence). CDR3 size: 16 residues. With V trimmed by 1 base and J by 4 bases, 4 bases remained unmatched. The CDR3 DNA reads as TGTGCCACCAGCAGAGGCTCTAGCGGGGGATACAATGAGCAGTTCTTC. Translation gives CATSRGSSGGYNEQFF.

The DNA for the CDR3 is TGTGCCAGCAGTTCGTGGACAGAAGCTTTCTTT. It translates to CASSSWTEAFF. The chain recombines TRBV6-6 with TRBJ1-1; possible D gene TRBD1, 5 bases. The V end lost 4 bases, the J end lost 8 bases, and 8 bases lay between the germline ends. Germline CDR1 and CDR2: MNHNY and SVGAGI (reference sequence). This CDR3 has 11 residues.

The count of this clone is one. The chain couples TRBV29-1 to TRBJ1-1, with D possibly TRBD1 on 6 matching bases. Germline V CDR1 and CDR2: SQVTM, ANQGSEA. This CDR3 has 12 amino acids. Trimming pared 7 bases from V and 6 bases from J, leaving 15 bases between. Written as DNA, the CDR3 is TGCAGCGGGGGGGGCGGGAAATCTGAAGCTTTCTTT. Protein product: CSGGGGKSEAFF.

The chain is built from TRBV5-4 and TRBJ1-1; TRBD1 might be the D (6 bases). The CDR3 has 15 residues. The ends were cut back, 0 bases at V and 1 base at J, with 10 bases in the middle. The germline gives CDR1 SGHNT, CDR2 YYREEE (reference sequence). CDR3: CASSLGGGGNTEAFF. The CDR3 DNA is TGTGCCAGCAGCTTGGGGGGGGGCGGGAACACTGAAGCTTTCTTT.

CDR3 bases: TGTGCCAGCAGTGAAAACCCCGAGTCGACCCAGTACTTC. The encoded protein is CASSENPESTQYF. The chain couples TRBV2 to TRBJ2-5; D gene uncertain. Germline CDR1 reads SNHLY; CDR2 reads FYNNEI. The germline V and J ends were trimmed by 2 bases and 7 bases, with 11 bases remaining between them. This CDR3 has 13 amino acids.

The rearrangement links TRBV7-8 to TRBJ1-3, with D unclear. The CDR3 extends over 12 amino acids. Germline lookup yields CDR1 SGHVS and CDR2 FQNEAQ. Trimming cost V 4 bases and J 4 bases, with 5 bases left between them. The CDR3 DNA follows: TGTGCCAGCAGCTCCCAAGGAAACACCATATATTTT. It is translated as CASSSQGNTIYF.

This clone is termed medium-sized. The V and J genes are TRBV6-6 and TRBJ1-2; 9 nucleotides align to TRBD1. Germline V gene data show CDR1 as MNHNY and CDR2 as SVGAGI (reference sequence). The trim removed 4 bases at V and 7 bases at J, leaving 4 bases unmatched. The CDR3 totals 13 residues. The CDR3 DNA reads as TGTGCCAGCAGTTCCCGGGACAGGGCTGGCTACACCTTC. Translation: CASSSRDRAGYTF.

The chain joins TRBV6-6 to TRBJ2-5, with D perhaps TRBD2 (5 bases). The CDR3 has 15 amino acids. V lost 0 bases and J 4 bases, leaving 12 bases between the germline ends. The V gene's germline CDR1 is MNHNY and CDR2 SVGAGI (reference sequence). The CDR3 spells CASSYSSLAGETQYF. In nucleotides, the CDR3 is TGTGCCAGCAGTTACTCGAGCCTGGCGGGAGAGACCCAGTACTTC.

The chain combines TRBV29-1 with TRBJ1-5, with D uncertain. The CDR3 length is 14 residues. The germline V gene encodes CDR1 SQVTM and CDR2 ANQGSEA. Between the trimmed V and J ends, which lost 3 bases and 4 bases, there was a span of 13 bases. The chain's CDR3 is CSVEGEEGNQPQHF. The CDR3 DNA sequence: TGCAGCGTTGAGGGTGAAGAGGGTAATCAGCCCCAGCATTTT.

This clone turned up a few times. This chain joins TRBV7-2 and TRBJ1-3, with D maybe TRBD1 (6 bases). Germline loops: CDR1 SGHTA, CDR2 FQGNSA. This CDR3 has 17 amino acids. With 2 bases removed from V and 0 bases from J, the gap between germline ends came to 14 bases. CDR3 coding DNA: TGTGCCAGCAGCTTACAAGGACAGTATCTCTCTGGAAACACCATATATTTT. Amino acid sequence: CASSLQGQYLSGNTIYF.

The CDR3 nucleotides read TGTGCCAGCTCAAAATTGGGACAGGGGCCCGGGGAGACCCAGTACTTC. This codes for CASSKLGQGPGETQYF. The chain carries TRBV18 and TRBJ2-5, with TRBD1 matching over 10 bases. Losses at the gene ends were 5 bases for V and 5 bases for J; bases not matched to a gene: 11. Germline CDR1 reads KGHSH; CDR2 reads LQKENI. The CDR3 loop spans 16 amino acids.

J is TRBJ1-1 and V is TRBV7-9; maybe TRBD1 (5 bases). V lost 10 bases, J lost 2 bases, and 14 bases lay in between. CDR3 length: 13 amino acids. The germline V gene has CDR1 SEHNR and CDR2 FQNEAQ (reference sequence). The CDR3 DNA follows: TGTGCCATCAGTCGGACATCCAACACTGAAGCTTTCTTT. This gives the protein CAISRTSNTEAFF. Full variable domain (remainder filled in from reference TRBV7-9 and TRBJ1-1): DTGVSQNPRHKITKRGQNVTFRCDPISEHNRLYWYRQTLGQGPEFLTYFQNEAQLEKSRLLSDRFSAERPKGSFSTLEIQRTEQGDSAMYLCAISRTSNTEAFFGQGTRLTVV.

The chain uses TRBV20-1 and TRBJ2-7; D gene uncertain. Germline V lookup: CDR1 DFQATT, CDR2 SNEGSKA (reference sequence). The CDR3 consists of 11 residues. V shed 6 bases and J shed 5 bases, with 11 bases lying between them. DNA for the CDR3: TGCAGTGCCCAACAGATCCACGAGCAGTACTTC. It is translated as CSAQQIHEQYF.

This clone was recorded only once. Other DNA sequences in this sample translate to the same CDR3. The V call is TRBV7-3, the J call TRBJ1-1, with D perhaps TRBD1 (5 bases). Germline V gene data show CDR1 as SGHTA and CDR2 as FQGTGA. Trimming took off 5 bases at V and 0 bases at J, with 7 bases between the two ends. The CDR3 spans 13 residues. CDR3 residues: CASSPGMNTEAFF. The CDR3 DNA follows: TGTGCCAGCAGCCCAGGGATGAACACTGAAGCTTTCTTT.

V gene TRBV11-3 combines with J gene TRBJ2-7; 11 nucleotides align to TRBD2. Losses at the gene ends were 4 bases for V and 4 bases for J; bases not matched to a gene: 3. The germline gives CDR1 SGHNT, CDR2 YENEEA. The CDR3 has 14 amino acids. The chain's CDR3 is CASSSGTSGYEQYF. As DNA, the CDR3 is TGTGCCAGCAGCTCCGGGACTAGCGGATACGAGCAGTACTTC.

Written as DNA, the CDR3 is TGTGCCAGCACCTCGACTAGCGGGGGTTACAATGAGCAGTTCTTC. Residues: CASTSTSGGYNEQFF. V usage is TRBV6-5 and J usage is TRBJ2-1; 12 bases match TRBD2. Germline values: CDR1 MNHEY, CDR2 SVGAGI. V was clipped by 7 bases and J by 4 bases; unmatched bases: 5. CDR3 size: 15 residues.

The chain is built from TRBV7-8 and TRBJ1-1; D is uncertain. The CDR3 is made up of 13 amino acids. Trimming left V 6 bases short and J 5 bases short, with 13 bases between. CDR1 is SGHVS and CDR2 is FQNEAQ in the germline V gene. CDR3 DNA sequence: TGTGCCAGCAGAAAAGAACCGGAGACTGAAGCTTTCTTT. Protein product: CASRKEPETEAFF.

This sequence joins TRBV5-6 and TRBJ1-2; 8 bases match TRBD1. After removal of 4 bases from V and 7 bases from J, the junction contained 12 bases not matched to a gene. Germline assignment: CDR1 SGHDT and CDR2 YYEEEE. There are 15 residues in the CDR3. CDR3 in DNA: TGTGCCAGCAGCCTGTCCCCCGGACAGGGCGGTGGCTACACCTTC. Amino acid sequence: CASSLSPGQGGGYTF.

The rearrangement joins TRBV5-1 to TRBJ2-2, with D perhaps TRBD2 (6 bases). This CDR3 has 18 residues. V shed 0 bases and J shed 2 bases, with 17 bases lying between them. Germline assignment: CDR1 SGHRS and CDR2 YFSETQ. CDR3 bases: TGCGCCAGCAGCTTGGAGGCTAGCGTGCGAACTAACACCGGGGAGCTGTTTTTT. Its translation: CASSLEASVRTNTGELFF.

The genes are TRBV19 and TRBJ2-5; D possibly corresponds to TRBD2 (5 bases). CDR1 is LNHDA, CDR2 SQIVND, per germline (reference sequence). CDR3 length: 13 residues. V dropped 5 bases and J dropped 5 bases, with 12 bases sitting between them. The CDR3 DNA sequence: TGTGCCAGTAGTTGGGCTAGAGGGGAGACCCAGTACTTC. This encodes CASSWARGETQYF.

This clone appeared once. The chain has TRBV9 and TRBJ2-7, with 7 bases that match TRBD2. Per germline, CDR1 SGDLS and CDR2 YYNGEE. CDR3 size: 14 residues. After removal of 3 bases from V and 6 bases from J, the junction contained 9 bases not matched to a gene. As DNA, the CDR3 is TGTGCCAGCAGCGACGGGAGGCCTTTGGGCGAGCAGTACTTC. Amino acids: CASSDGRPLGEQYF.

V is TRBV27 and J is TRBJ1-3; D is unclear. Germline CDR1 and CDR2: MNHEY and SMNVEV (reference sequence). This CDR3 is built from 15 residues. V gave up 3 bases and J gave up 4 bases, with 13 bases separating them. CDR3 DNA: TGTGCCAGCAGTTTCTCCGGAGGGTGGGGAAACACCATATATTTT. It yields the protein CASSFSGGWGNTIYF.

J is TRBJ1-3 and V is TRBV6-1; no firm D call. V lost 3 bases and J 5 bases, leaving 20 bases between the germline ends. The CDR3 runs to 17 residues. Germline assignment: CDR1 MNHNS and CDR2 SASEGT. CDR3 loop: CASSEPSRVTDRNTIYF. CDR3 nucleotides: TGTGCCAGCAGTGAGCCCAGCCGCGTAACTGATCGAAACACCATATATTTT.

The chain carries TRBV27 and TRBJ1-5; weak D call: TRBD1 (5 bases). This CDR3 region has 16 residues. Per germline, CDR1 MNHEY and CDR2 SMNVEV (reference sequence). V lost 7 bases and J lost 2, with 18 bases in between. The CDR3 coding sequence is TGTGCCAGCAAATACGACGGGGTAGGGGGCAATCAGCCCCAGCATTTT. It encodes CASKYDGVGGNQPQHF.